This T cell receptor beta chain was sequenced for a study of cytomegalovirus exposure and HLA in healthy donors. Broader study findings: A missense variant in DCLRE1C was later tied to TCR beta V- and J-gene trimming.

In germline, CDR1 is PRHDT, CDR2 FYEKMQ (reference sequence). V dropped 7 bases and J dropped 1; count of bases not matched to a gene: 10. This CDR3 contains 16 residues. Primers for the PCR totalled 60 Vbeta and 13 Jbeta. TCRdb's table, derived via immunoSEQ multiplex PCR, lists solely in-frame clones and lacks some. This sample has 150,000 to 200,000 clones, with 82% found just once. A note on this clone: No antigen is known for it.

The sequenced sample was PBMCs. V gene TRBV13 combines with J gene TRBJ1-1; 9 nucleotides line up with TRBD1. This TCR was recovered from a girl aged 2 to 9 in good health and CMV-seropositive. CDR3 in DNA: TGTGCCAGCACCACGGACAGGGGCCTTTCGAACACTGAAGCTTTCTTT. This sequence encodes CASTTDRGLSNTEAFF.